The 21 T cell receptor beta chains below come from one sample, sequenced in a study of cytomegalovirus exposure and HLA in healthy donors. 13 Jbeta primers and 60 Vbeta primers were used for the PCR. Clones were sequenced by immunoSEQ multiplex PCR, and TCRdb holds only the in-frame ones, with some missing. The table lists 120,000 to 150,000 clones, 76% of them singletons. The sequenced sample consisted of PBMCs. The receptors stem from a middle-aged woman in good health and CMV-seronegative.

This sequence joins TRBV15 and TRBJ1-5; no reliable D call. The CDR3 totals 15 residues. In germline, CDR1 is LNHNV, CDR2 YYDKDF (reference sequence). V gave up 8 bases and J gave up 1 base, with 15 bases separating them. The CDR3 region has the DNA TGTGCCACCGCACGAGAGGAATCGAGCAATCAGCCCCAGCATTTT. Its protein is CATAREESSNQPQHF.

The rearrangement joins TRBV28 to TRBJ2-7; D is perhaps TRBD1 (6 bases). CDR3 length equals 16 residues. V was cut by 4 bases and J by 7 bases, with 23 bases left in between. CDR1 and CDR2 (germline): MDHEN, SYDVKM. The CDR3 is CASSYGEVGGHTEQYF. The CDR3 coding sequence is TGTGCCAGCAGTTATGGAGAGGTAGGGGGACATACAGAGCAGTACTTC.

This chain uses TRBV15 with TRBJ2-7; D gene uncertain. Trimming left V 3 bases short and J 4 bases short, with 10 bases between. This CDR3 is built from 13 residues. The germline V gene encodes CDR1 LNHNV and CDR2 YYDKDF (reference sequence). Written as DNA, the CDR3 is TGTGCCACCAGCAGCGGTTACGAATACGAGCAGTACTTC. It yields the protein CATSSGYEYEQYF.

V is TRBV6-5 and J is TRBJ1-4, with 8 bases aligning to TRBD1. The V segment lost 6 bases and the J segment 5 bases; nucleotides outside the gene matches: 2. Germline V gene sequence: CDR1 MNHEY, CDR2 SVGAGI. This CDR3 contains 13 residues. CDR3 protein: CASRRTGNEKLFF. CDR3 in DNA: TGTGCCAGCAGACGGACAGGGAATGAAAAACTGTTTTTT.

V gene TRBV25-1 combines with J gene TRBJ1-2; no clear D. This CDR3 spans 13 amino acids. V was shortened by 6 bases and J by 7 bases, with 15 bases between the two germline ends. Germline CDR1 is MGHDK and CDR2 is SYGVNS. The CDR3: CASSGRGFSGYTF. The DNA of the CDR3 is TGTGCCAGCAGCGGCCGCGGCTTCTCTGGCTACACCTTC.

Remarks on this clone: Other DNA variants within this sample encode the same CDR3. The rearrangement joins TRBV15 to TRBJ1-5, with D possibly matching TRBD1 (6 bases). This CDR3 is built from 13 residues. The ends were cut back, 0 bases at V and 7 bases at J, with 7 bases in the middle. Germline CDR1 and CDR2: LNHNV and YYDKDF (reference sequence). The CDR3 nucleotides are TGTGCCACCAGCAGAGACAGGGGCCAGCCCCAGCATTTT. Protein product: CATSRDRGQPQHF.

The rearrangement joins TRBV18 to TRBJ1-3; D gene unclear. The ends were cut back, 5 bases at V and 2 bases at J, with 16 bases in the middle. The length of the CDR3 is 16 residues. The germline gives CDR1 KGHSH, CDR2 LQKENI. CDR3 DNA sequence: TGTGCCAGCTCAACCGCATCCCCAGTTGCTGGAAACACCATATATTTT. Amino acids: CASSTASPVAGNTIYF.

This clone was recorded once. CDR3 coding DNA: TGCGCCAGCAGCCTGGGGGGGCTCAATGAGCAGTTCTTC. Its protein is CASSLGGLNEQFF. J is TRBJ2-1 and V is TRBV5-1, with a tentative D call TRBD2 (7 bases). The germline CDR1 and CDR2 sequences are SGHRS and YFSETQ. The V end was cut by 4 bases, the J end by 6 bases, with 11 bases between. The CDR3 has 13 amino acids. Full variable domain (remainder filled in from reference TRBV5-1 and TRBJ2-1): KAGVTQTPRYLIKTRGQQVTLSCSPISGHRSVSWYQQTPGQGLQFLFEYFSETQRNKGNFPGRFSGRQFSNSRSEMNVSTLELGDSALYLCASSLGGLNEQFFGPGTRLTVL.

The rearrangement joins TRBV2 to TRBJ2-7, with TRBD1 matching over 9 bases. The CDR3 consists of 13 residues. CDR1 is SNHLY, CDR2 FYNNEI, per germline. V lost 5 bases to trimming and J lost 7 bases; unmatched junction nucleotides: 6. The CDR3 spells CASSNGQGLEQYF. The CDR3 region has the DNA TGTGCCAGCAGTAATGGACAGGGGCTGGAGCAGTACTTC.

This clone appeared once. V usage is TRBV5-4 and J usage is TRBJ2-7; 7 nucleotides agree with TRBD1. Germline V gene data show CDR1 as SGHNT and CDR2 as YYREEE (reference sequence). V lost 6 bases to trimming and J lost 6 bases; unmatched junction nucleotides: 12. The CDR3 consists of 14 residues. CDR3 DNA: TGTGCCAGCAACAACAGGGGTTCAGGTCCCGAGCAGTACTTC. It encodes CASNNRGSGPEQYF.

This clone was counted between two and nine times. This chain connects TRBV2 to TRBJ1-1; TRBD1 matches at 10 bases. This CDR3 region has 14 residues. Germline V CDR1 and CDR2: SNHLY, FYNNEI. J gave up 0 bases and V 6 bases, and 1 base lay outside the gene matches. For the CDR3, the DNA is TGTGCCAGCAGGGGGACAGGGGTGAACACTGAAGCTTTCTTT. It is translated as CASRGTGVNTEAFF.

V and J are TRBV20-1 and TRBJ2-2; 8 bases match TRBD1. V dropped 6 bases and J dropped 7; count of bases not matched to a gene: 1. Germline V CDR1 and CDR2: DFQATT, SNEGSKA (reference sequence). This CDR3 has 11 residues. Here the CDR3 DNA reads TGCAGTGCGGGGACAGGCGGGGAGCTGTTTTTT. Its protein is CSAGTGGELFF.

This clone turned up a few times. V usage is TRBV4-1 and J usage is TRBJ2-7, with 12 bases identical to TRBD2. This CDR3 comprises 17 residues. Looked up from germline, CDR1 is MGHRA and CDR2 is YSYEKL. V was clipped by 0 bases and J by 7 bases; unmatched bases: 10. CDR3 DNA: TGCGCCAGCAGCCAAGAACCTCCGGGACTAGCGGGCAAGGAGCAGTACTTC. Translation gives CASSQEPPGLAGKEQYF.

This chain joins TRBV2 and TRBJ2-7, with TRBD1 as a possible D gene (5 bases). The V end lost 6 bases, the J end lost 5 bases, and 14 bases lay between the germline ends. This CDR3 spans 13 amino acids. Looked up from germline, CDR1 is SNHLY and CDR2 is FYNNEI. The CDR3 is CASSRDRVHEQYF. In nucleotides, the CDR3 is TGTGCCAGCAGCCGAGACAGAGTCCACGAGCAGTACTTC.

The gene calls are TRBV18 and TRBJ2-7; the match to TRBD1 covers 9 bases. V shed 3 bases and J 0 bases; nucleotides not matched to a gene: 6. CDR3 length: 16 amino acids. Germline V gives CDR1 KGHSH, CDR2 LQKENI. The CDR3 reads CASSPPGTGRSYEQYF. The DNA of the CDR3 is TGTGCCAGCTCACCTCCCGGGACAGGGCGCTCCTACGAGCAGTACTTC.

This chain uses TRBV11-2 with TRBJ1-1, with 7 bases fitting TRBD1. Germline V gives CDR1 SGHAT, CDR2 FQNNGV. V dropped 7 bases and J dropped 2; count of bases not matched to a gene: 4. The CDR3 loop spans 13 amino acids. The CDR3 spells CASNRGYNTEAFF. The CDR3 bases are TGTGCCAGCAACAGGGGTTACAACACTGAAGCTTTCTTT.

The genes are TRBV10-3 and TRBJ2-3; TRBD1 agrees at 9 bases. The CDR3 runs 14 residues. Germline V gene lookup returns CDR1 ENHRY and CDR2 SYGVKD. V trimming: 8 bases; J trimming: 4 bases; junction bases outside the gene matches: 7. DNA for the CDR3: TGTGCCATCCGGGACAGGGAGGAGGCAGATACGCAGTATTTT. This gives the protein CAIRDREEADTQYF.

This chain links TRBV19 with TRBJ1-5, with D possibly being TRBD1 (6 bases). Germline CDR1 and CDR2: LNHDA and SQIVND (reference sequence). CDR3 length equals 16 residues. V dropped 6 bases and J dropped 6 bases, with 21 bases sitting between them. The CDR3 spells CASRASFQGLGQPQHF. The CDR3 bases are TGTGCCAGTAGGGCTTCCTTTCAGGGGCTCGGTCAGCCCCAGCATTTT.

The chain uses TRBV19 and TRBJ1-5, with a tentative D call TRBD1 (6 bases). V was pared by 8 bases and J by 2 bases, with 16 bases between. CDR1 is LNHDA, CDR2 SQIVND, per germline (reference sequence). This CDR3 spans 15 amino acids. CDR3 in amino acids: CASALRGAGNQPQHF. CDR3 bases: TGTGCCAGTGCCCTGCGGGGGGCGGGCAATCAGCCCCAGCATTTT.

This chain links TRBV27 with TRBJ1-2; D is undetermined. The CDR3 spans 15 residues. Trimming took off 5 bases at V and 4 bases at J, with 17 bases between the two ends. The V gene's germline CDR1 is MNHEY and CDR2 SMNVEV (reference sequence). The CDR3 DNA follows: TGTGCCAGCAGTCCCTCCCTGGGGAGTCGCTATGGCTACACCTTC. This gives the protein CASSPSLGSRYGYTF.

This clone has just one count. The chain links TRBV2 to TRBJ2-5; 10 bases are a match to TRBD2. The germline CDR1 and CDR2 sequences are SNHLY and FYNNEI. V dropped 5 bases and J dropped 10; count of bases not matched to a gene: 7. The CDR3 is 13 amino acids. The CDR3: CASSPASGRDQYF. Written as DNA, the CDR3 is TGTGCCAGCAGTCCCGCTAGCGGGAGAGACCAGTACTTC.